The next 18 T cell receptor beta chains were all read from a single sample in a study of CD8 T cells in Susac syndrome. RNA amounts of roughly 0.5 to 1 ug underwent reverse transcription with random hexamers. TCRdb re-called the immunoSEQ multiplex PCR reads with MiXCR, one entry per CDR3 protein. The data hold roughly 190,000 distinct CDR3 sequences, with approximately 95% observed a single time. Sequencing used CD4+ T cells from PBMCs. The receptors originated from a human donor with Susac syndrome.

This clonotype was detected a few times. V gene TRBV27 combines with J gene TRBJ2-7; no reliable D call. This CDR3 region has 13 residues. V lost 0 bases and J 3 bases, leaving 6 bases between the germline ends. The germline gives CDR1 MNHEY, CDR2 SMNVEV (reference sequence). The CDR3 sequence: CASSLSSGYEQYF. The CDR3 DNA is TGTGCCAGCAGTTTATCTTCCGGCTACGAGCAGTACTTC.

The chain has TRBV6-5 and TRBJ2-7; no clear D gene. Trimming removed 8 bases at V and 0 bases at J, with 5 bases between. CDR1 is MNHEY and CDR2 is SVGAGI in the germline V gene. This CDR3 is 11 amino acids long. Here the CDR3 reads CASSDSYEQYF. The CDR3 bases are TGTGCCAGCTCAGACTCCTACGAGCAGTACTTC.

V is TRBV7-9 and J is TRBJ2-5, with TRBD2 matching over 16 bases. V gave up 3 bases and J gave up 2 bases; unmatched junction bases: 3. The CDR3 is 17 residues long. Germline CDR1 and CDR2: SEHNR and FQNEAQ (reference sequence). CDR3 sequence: CASSLGLAGGQQETQYF. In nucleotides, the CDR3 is TGTGCCAGCAGCTTGGGACTAGCGGGGGGGCAACAAGAGACCCAGTACTTC.

The CDR3, as DNA: TGTGCCAGCAGTGAAGTTGGAGAGACCCAGTACTTC. As protein: CASSEVGETQYF. This chain uses TRBV6-1 with TRBJ2-5; D not certain. Trimming removed 1 base at V and 4 bases at J, with 4 bases between. Germline V CDR1 and CDR2: MNHNS, SASEGT. The length of the CDR3 is 12 residues.

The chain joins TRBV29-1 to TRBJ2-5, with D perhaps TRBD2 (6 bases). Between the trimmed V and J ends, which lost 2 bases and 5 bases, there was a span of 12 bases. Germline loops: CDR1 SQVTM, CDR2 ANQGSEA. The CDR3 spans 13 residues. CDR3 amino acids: CSVERLVSETQYF. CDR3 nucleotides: TGCAGCGTTGAACGACTAGTTTCTGAGACCCAGTACTTC.

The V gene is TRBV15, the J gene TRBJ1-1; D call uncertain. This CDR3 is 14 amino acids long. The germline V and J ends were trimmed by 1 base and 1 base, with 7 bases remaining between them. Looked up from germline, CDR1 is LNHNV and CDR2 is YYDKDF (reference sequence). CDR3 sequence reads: CATSRVQQNTEAFF. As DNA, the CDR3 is TGTGCCACCAGCAGAGTCCAGCAGAACACTGAAGCTTTCTTT.

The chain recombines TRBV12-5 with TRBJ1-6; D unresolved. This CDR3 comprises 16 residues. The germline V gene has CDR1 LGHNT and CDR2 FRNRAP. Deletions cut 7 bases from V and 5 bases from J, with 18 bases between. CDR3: CASDPGGSNNNSPLHF. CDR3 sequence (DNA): TGTGCTAGTGACCCCGGCGGGAGTAATAATAATTCACCCCTCCACTTT.

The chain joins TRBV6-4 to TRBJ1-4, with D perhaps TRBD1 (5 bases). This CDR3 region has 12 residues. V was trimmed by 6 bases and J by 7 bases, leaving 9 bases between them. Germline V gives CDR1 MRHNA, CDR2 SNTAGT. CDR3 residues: CASSRRGEKLFF. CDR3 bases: TGTGCCAGCAGCCGGAGGGGTGAAAAACTGTTTTTT.

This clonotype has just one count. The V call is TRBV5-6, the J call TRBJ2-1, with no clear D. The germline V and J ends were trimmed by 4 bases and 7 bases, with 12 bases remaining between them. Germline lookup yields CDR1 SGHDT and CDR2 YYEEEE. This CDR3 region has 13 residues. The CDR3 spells CASSLGPVNEQFF. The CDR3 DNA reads TGTGCCAGCAGCCTAGGACCGGTGAATGAGCAGTTCTTC. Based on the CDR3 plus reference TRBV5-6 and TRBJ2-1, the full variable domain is DAGVTQSPTHLIKTRGQQVTLRCSPKSGHDTVSWYQQALGQGPQFIFQYYEEEERQRGNFPDRFSGHQFPNYSSELNVNALLLGDSALYLCASSLGPVNEQFFGPGTRLTVL.

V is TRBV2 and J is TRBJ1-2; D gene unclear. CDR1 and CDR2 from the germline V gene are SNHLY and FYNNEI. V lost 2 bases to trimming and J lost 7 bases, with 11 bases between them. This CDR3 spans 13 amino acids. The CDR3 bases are TGTGCCAGCAGTGAACTGATCGGTTTTGGCTACACCTTC. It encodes CASSELIGFGYTF.

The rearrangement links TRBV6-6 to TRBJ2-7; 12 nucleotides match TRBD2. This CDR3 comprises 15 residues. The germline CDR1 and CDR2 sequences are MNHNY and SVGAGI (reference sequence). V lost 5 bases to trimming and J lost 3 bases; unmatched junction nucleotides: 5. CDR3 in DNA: TGTGCCAGCAGTCCCCTACTAGCGGGGGGCTACGAGCAGTACTTC. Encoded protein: CASSPLLAGGYEQYF.

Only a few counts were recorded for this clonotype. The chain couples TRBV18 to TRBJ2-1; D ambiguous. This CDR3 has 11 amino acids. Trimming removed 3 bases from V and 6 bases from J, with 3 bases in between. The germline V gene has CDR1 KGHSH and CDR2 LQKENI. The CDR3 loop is CASSPSNEQFF. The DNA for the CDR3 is TGTGCCAGCTCACCGAGCAATGAGCAGTTCTTC.

In DNA, the CDR3 is TGTGCCTGGGCCTTAGTTGTGAACACCGGGGAGCTGTTTTTT. Residues: CAWALVVNTGELFF. The rearrangement links TRBV30 to TRBJ2-2, with no clear D. This CDR3 has 14 residues. V was cut by 5 bases and J by 1 base, with 11 bases left in between. Per the germline V gene, CDR1 is GTSNPN and CDR2 is SVGIG (reference sequence). Complete variable domain (other parts from reference TRBV30 and TRBJ2-2): SQTIHQWPATLVQPVGSPLSLECTVEGTSNPNLYWYRQAAGRGLQLLFYSVGIGQISSEVPQNLSASRPQDRQFILSSKKLLLSDSGFYLCAWALVVNTGELFFGEGSRLTVL.

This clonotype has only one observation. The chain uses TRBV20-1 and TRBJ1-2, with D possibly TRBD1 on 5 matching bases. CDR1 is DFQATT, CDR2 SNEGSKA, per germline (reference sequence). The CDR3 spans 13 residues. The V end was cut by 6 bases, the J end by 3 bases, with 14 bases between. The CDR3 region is CSALLPGHYGYTF. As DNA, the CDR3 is TGCAGTGCCCTCTTGCCGGGGCACTATGGCTACACCTTC.

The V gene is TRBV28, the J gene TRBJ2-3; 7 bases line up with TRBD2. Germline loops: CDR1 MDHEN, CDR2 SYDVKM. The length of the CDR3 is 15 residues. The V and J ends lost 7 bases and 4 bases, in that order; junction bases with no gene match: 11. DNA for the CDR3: TGTGCCAGCAACGGGGAGGGCCTCGGGGCAGATACGCAGTATTTT. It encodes CASNGEGLGADTQYF.

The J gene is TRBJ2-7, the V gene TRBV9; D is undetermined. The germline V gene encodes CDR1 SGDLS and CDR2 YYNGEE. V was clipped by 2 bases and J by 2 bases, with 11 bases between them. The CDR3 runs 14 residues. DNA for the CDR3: TGTGCCAGCAGCGTGAGTTGGATGCCCTACGAGCAGTACTTC. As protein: CASSVSWMPYEQYF.

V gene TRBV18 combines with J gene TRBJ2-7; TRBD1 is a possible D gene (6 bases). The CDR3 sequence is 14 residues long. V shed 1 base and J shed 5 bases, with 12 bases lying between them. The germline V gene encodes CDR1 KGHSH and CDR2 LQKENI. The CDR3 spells CASSPLPGVHEQYF. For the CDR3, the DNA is TGTGCCAGCTCACCACTACCAGGGGTCCACGAGCAGTACTTC.

CDR3 in amino acids: CASSYETGLHVEQYF. CDR3 bases: TGTGCCAGCAGTTACGAGACCGGTTTGCATGTCGAGCAGTACTTC. The rearrangement uses TRBV6-5 and TRBJ2-7; no clear D. Germline CDR1 reads MNHEY; CDR2 reads SVGAGI. V was clipped by 2 bases and J by 6 bases, with 17 bases between them. The CDR3 covers 15 residues.